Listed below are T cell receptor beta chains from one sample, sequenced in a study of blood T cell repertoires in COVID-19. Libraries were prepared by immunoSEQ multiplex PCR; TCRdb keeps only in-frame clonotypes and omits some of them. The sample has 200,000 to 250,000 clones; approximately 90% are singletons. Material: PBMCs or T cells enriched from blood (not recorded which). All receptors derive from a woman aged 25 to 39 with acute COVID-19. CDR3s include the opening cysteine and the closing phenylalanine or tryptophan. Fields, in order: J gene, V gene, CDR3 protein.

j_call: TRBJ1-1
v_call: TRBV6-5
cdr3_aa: CASKLGQYSTEAFF

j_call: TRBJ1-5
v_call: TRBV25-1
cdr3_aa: CASSETGTGGNQPQHF

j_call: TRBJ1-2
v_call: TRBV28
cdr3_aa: CASSTDRVGYTF

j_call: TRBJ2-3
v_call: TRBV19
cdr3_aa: CASSIAGTDTQYF

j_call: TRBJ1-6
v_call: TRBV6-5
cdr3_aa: CASRGRANSPLHF

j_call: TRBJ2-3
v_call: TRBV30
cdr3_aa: CAWSAGDTQYF

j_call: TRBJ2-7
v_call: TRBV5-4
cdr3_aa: CASSSRGPSYEQYF

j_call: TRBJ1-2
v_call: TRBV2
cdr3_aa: CASSADSSYGYTF

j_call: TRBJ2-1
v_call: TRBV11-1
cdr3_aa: CASSLRGTEQFF

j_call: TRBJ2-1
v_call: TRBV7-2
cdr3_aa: CASSSTSATYNEQFF

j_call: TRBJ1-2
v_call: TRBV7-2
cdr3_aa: CASSSLRGGSIRGYTF

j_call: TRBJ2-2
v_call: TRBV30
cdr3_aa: CASQGGHAGELFF

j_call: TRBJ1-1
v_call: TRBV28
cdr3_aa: CASSLVGIRVF

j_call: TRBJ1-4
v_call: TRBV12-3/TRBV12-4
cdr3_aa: CASRLPANEKLFF

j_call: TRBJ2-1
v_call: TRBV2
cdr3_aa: CASSGPAGKEQFF

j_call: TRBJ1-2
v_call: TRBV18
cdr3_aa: CASSPLDRGLGYTF

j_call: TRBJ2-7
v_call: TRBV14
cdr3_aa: CASSQGAELYEQYF

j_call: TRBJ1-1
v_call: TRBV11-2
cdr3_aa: CASSRPGLYTEAFF

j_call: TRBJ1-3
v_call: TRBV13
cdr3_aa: CASSDAGFGAGNTIYF

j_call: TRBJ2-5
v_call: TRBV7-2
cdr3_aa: CASSLGGPQETQYF

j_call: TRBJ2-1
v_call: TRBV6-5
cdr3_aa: CASRNRQNYNEQFF

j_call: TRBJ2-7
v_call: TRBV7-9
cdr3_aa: CASSLGLGLAGGVSYEQYF

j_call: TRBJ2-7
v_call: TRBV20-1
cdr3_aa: CSASPGQGGSYEQYF

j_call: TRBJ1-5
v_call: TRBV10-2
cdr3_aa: CASDGQGPDNQPQHF

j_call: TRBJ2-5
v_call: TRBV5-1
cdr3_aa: CASSLALIGRPHQETQYF

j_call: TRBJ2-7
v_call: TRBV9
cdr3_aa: CASSDRGEQYF

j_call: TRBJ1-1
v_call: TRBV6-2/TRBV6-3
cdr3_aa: CASSPQQLVHTEAFF

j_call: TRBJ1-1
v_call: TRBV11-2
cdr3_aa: CASSFSFGRGIRTTEAFF

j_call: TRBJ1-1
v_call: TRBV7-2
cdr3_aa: CASSLTLRGGPTEAFF

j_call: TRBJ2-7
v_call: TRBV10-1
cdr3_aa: CASSENGEQYF

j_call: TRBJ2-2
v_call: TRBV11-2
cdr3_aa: CASSATIGLAGNTGELFF

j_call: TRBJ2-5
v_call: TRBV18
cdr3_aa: CASSPGAGQETQYF

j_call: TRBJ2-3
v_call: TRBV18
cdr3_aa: CASSPPGTSTDTQYF

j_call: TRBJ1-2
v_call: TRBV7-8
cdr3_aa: CASTTNRGEGYTF

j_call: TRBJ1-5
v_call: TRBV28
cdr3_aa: CASGSGALSNQPQHF

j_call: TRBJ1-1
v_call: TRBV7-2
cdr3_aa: CASSLGGMNTEAFF

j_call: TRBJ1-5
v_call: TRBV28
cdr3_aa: CASSFIHSGTGPQPQHF

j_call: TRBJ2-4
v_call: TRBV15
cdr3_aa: CATSRPAGTVENIQYF

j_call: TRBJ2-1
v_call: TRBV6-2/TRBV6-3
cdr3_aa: CASSGGSSYNEQFF

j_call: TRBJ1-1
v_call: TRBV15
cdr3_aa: CATSGDRGMNTEAFF

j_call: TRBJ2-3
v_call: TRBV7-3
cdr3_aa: CASSLNRAGVGDTQYF

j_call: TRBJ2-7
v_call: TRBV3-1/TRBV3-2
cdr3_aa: CASGTSGSSYEQYF

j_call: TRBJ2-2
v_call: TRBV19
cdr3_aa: CASSTGQTDGELFF

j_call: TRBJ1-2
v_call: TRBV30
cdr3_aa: CAWSWMASQGGYTF

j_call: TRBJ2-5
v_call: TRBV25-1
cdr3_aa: CASSEARVEETQYF

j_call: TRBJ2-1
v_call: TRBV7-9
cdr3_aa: CASSLNPTSGSYNEQFF

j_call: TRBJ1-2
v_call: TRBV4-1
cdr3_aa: CASSQTGGYGYTF

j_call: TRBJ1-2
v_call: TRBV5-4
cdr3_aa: CASSPVTGIGYTF

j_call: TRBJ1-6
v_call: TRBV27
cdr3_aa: CASSFRGRSSYNSPLHF

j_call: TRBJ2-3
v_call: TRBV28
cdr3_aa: CASDNAVDRLGTDTQYF

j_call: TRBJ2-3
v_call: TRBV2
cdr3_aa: CASRTGTSTDTQYF

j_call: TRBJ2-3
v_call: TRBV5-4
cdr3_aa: CASSSPLAGRTDTQYF

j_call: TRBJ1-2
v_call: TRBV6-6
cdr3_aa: CASSYLERDGYTF

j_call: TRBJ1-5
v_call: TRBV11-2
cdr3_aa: CASSYDSNSNQPQHF

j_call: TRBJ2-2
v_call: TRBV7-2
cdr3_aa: CASSSQGANTGELFF

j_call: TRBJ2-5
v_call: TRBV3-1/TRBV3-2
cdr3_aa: CASSPEPVTQYF

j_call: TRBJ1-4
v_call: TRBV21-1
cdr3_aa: CASSKGGSGQTNEKLFF

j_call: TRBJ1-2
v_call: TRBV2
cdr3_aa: CASYRVLVDGYTF

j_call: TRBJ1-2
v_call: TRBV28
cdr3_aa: CASSLNLGSYGYTF